The clone carrying this T cell receptor (beta chain) was seen repeatedly, ten times or more. Its target is unknown. The source of the sample is a study of spatial heterogeneity in lung cancer. Time point here: blood at routine non-recurrence follow-up after resection. Sequencing covered unsorted whole RNA taken from tumor, nontumor lung or frozen PBMC. MiXCR, run by TCRdb on the 5' RACE reads, gives a single entry per CDR3 protein. The sample holds 95,000 to 130,000 distinct CDR3 sequences, 12% seen once. Germline V CDR1 and CDR2: SGHRS, YFSETQ. This CDR3 spans 14 amino acids. V was cut by 4 bases and J by 1 base, with 11 bases left in between. Study-level results: Blood carried ubiquitous expanded tumor TCRs more at resection than follow-up.

The receptor's source is a male donor with early-stage non-small cell lung cancer. V usage is TRBV5-1 and J usage is TRBJ2-5; TRBD2 might be the D (7 bases). The sequencing used PBMCs, collected at follow-up. CDR3 nucleotides: TGCGCCAGCAGCCGCGGGGGCGTCCAAGAGACCCAGTACTTC. It encodes CASSRGGVQETQYF.